The next 3 T cell receptor beta chains were all read from a single sample in a study of graft-versus-host responses after intestinal transplantation. Their antigens remain unidentified. Data came from immunoSEQ multiplex PCR; TCRdb stores just in-frame clones and leaves some out. The table shows about 100,000 clones, with roughly 84% occurring only once. The sample was unstimulated CD4+ T cells sorted from spleen or lymph node cells, taken before transplant. The source is a human donor who was the organ donor for an intestinal transplant.

This clone was seen just once. The DNA of the CDR3 is TGTGCCTGGATTATGAACACTGAAGCTTTCTTT. Amino acid sequence: CAWIMNTEAFF. The chain has TRBV30 and TRBJ1-1; D unresolved. Trimming pared 4 bases from V and 0 bases from J, leaving 3 bases between. Germline CDR1 and CDR2: GTSNPN and SVGIG (reference sequence). This CDR3 region has 11 residues.

The chain has TRBV19 and TRBJ1-6; D unclear. V lost 10 bases to trimming and J lost 10 bases, with 17 bases between them. The germline V gene encodes CDR1 LNHDA and CDR2 SQIVND (reference sequence). The CDR3 has 13 amino acids. The CDR3 loop is CATLSLEKSPLHF. CDR3 nucleotides: TGTGCCACCCTCTCTCTAGAAAAATCACCCCTCCACTTT.

The chain uses TRBV5-1 and TRBJ2-1; TRBD1 matches at 10 bases. The CDR3 is 17 residues long. The germline gives CDR1 SGHRS, CDR2 YFSETQ. Trimming took 4 bases from V and 6 from J; bases not matched to a gene: 13. The CDR3 is CASSPRTTGQGFNEQFF. In DNA form, the CDR3 reads TGCGCCAGCAGCCCCAGGACTACGGGACAGGGGTTCAATGAGCAGTTCTTC.